These T cell receptor beta chains were read from a single sample in a study of blood T cells in healthy people across ages. TCRdb reanalysed the 5' RACE reads using MiXCR and keeps one entry per CDR3 protein. This table holds about 2 million distinct CDR3 sequences, less than 50% found once. Sequencing used blood. These receptors all stem from a woman in her 40s in good health. The CDR3 runs from the conserved cysteine through the conserved F or W. The D gene is left open where the match is weak. Not every row has a clone size; where given, it reads once, few, many or a size class.

size,V,J,D,CDR3,DNA
.,TRBV6-2/TRBV6-3,TRBJ2-1,TRBD2,CASSSYGGSSYNEQFF,TGTGCCAGCAGTTCCTACGGGGGGAGCTCCTACAATGAGCAGTTCTTC
.,TRBV5-6,TRBJ2-1,TRBD2,CASSTDYAGDEQFF,TGTGCCAGCAGCACGGACTATGCGGGGGATGAGCAGTTCTTC
.,TRBV7-2,TRBJ2-1,TRBD2,CASSWRGGTSGAGEFF,TGTGCCAGCAGCTGGAGAGGGGGAACTAGCGGGGCGGGGGAGTTCTTC
.,TRBV7-2,TRBJ1-6,.,CASSLAKGNNSPLHF,TGTGCCAGCAGCTTAGCGAAGGGGAATAATTCACCCCTCCACTTT
.,TRBV14,TRBJ2-3,.,CASRSRGSTDTQYF,TGTGCCAGCAGGTCTAGGGGGAGCACAGATACGCAGTATTTT
few,TRBV28,TRBJ2-7,.,CASSSQPGLLANEQYF,TGTGCCAGCAGTTCCCAGCCGGGTCTGCTTGCAAACGAGCAGTACTTC
few,TRBV6-2/TRBV6-3,TRBJ2-7,TRBD1,CASSYRDRGPKGEQYF,TGTGCCAGCAGTTACCGGGACAGGGGGCCAAAGGGCGAGCAGTACTTC
.,TRBV10-3,TRBJ1-2,.,CAISEPNSQGYTF,TGTGCCATCAGTGAGCCGAATTCCCAGGGCTACACCTTC
many,TRBV7-2,TRBJ2-5,TRBD1,CASSRTGVGETQYF,TGTGCCAGCAGTCGAACAGGGGTGGGAGAGACCCAGTACTTC
.,TRBV12-3/TRBV12-4,TRBJ1-5,.,CASRNRASGQPQHF,TGTGCCAGCAGAAACAGGGCCAGTGGTCAGCCCCAGCATTTT
.,TRBV20-1,TRBJ2-3,.,CSARGDTRYF,TGCAGTGCTAGGGGGGATACGCGGTATTTT
.,TRBV28,TRBJ2-3,TRBD2,CASSLLAGGGFLDTQYF,TGTGCCAGCAGTTTATTAGCGGGGGGCGGTTTTTTAGATACGCAGTATTTT
.,TRBV10-3,TRBJ2-1,.,CAIRGDSYNEQFF,TGTGCCATCAGGGGGGACTCCTACAATGAGCAGTTCTTC
.,TRBV24-1,TRBJ2-5,.,CATKGAGFQETQYF,TGTGCCACCAAGGGCGCGGGGTTCCAAGAGACCCAGTACTTC
few,TRBV7-2,TRBJ2-7,TRBD1,CASSLEGQGPGEQYF,TGTGCCAGCAGCTTAGAGGGACAGGGACCGGGCGAGCAGTACTTC
.,TRBV28,TRBJ2-5,.,CASSWSSAGETQYF,TGTGCCAGCAGTTGGTCCAGCGCGGGAGAGACCCAGTACTTC
.,TRBV7-9,TRBJ1-2,.,CAALDGYTF,TGTGCGGCCCTCGACGGCTACACCTTC
.,TRBV5-4,TRBJ2-1,.,CASSHRLLGYNEQFF,TGTGCCAGCAGCCACAGACTATTGGGATACAATGAGCAGTTCTTC
.,TRBV15,TRBJ2-1,.,CATKGTNNEQFF,TGTGCCACCAAGGGCACCAACAATGAGCAGTTCTTC
.,TRBV12-3/TRBV12-4,TRBJ2-3,TRBD2,CASSYWTSGSDTQYF,TGTGCCAGCAGCTACTGGACTAGCGGGTCAGATACGCAGTATTTT
.,TRBV28,TRBJ2-1,TRBD2,CASSLRTSFYNEQFF,TGTGCCAGCAGTTTACGGACTAGTTTTTACAATGAGCAGTTCTTC
.,TRBV18,TRBJ2-1,.,CASSLQLGGEQFF,TGTGCCAGCTCACTCCAACTAGGGGGTGAGCAGTTCTTC